This is a list of T cell receptor beta chains from one sample in a study of preoperative IRX-2 immunotherapy in early breast cancer. Repertoires were generated with immunoSEQ multiplex PCR, while TCRdb's copy carries only in-frame clones and drops some. The sample shows roughly 30,000 clones, about four fifths of them seen only once. The specimen was taken from a patient treated with IRX-2 immunotherapy. These receptor sequences come from a human donor with breast cancer. Each CDR3 is given with its conserved first and last residue. The order of the fields is J gene, D gene, CDR3 length, clone size, V gene, CDR3 protein. D genes are given only for firm matches. Size tells how often a clone was seen (once, few, many) or the class of an expanded clone, and some rows leave it out.

j_gene: TRBJ2-1
d_gene: -
len: 15
abundance: -
v_gene: TRBV6-8
CDR3aa: CASSSSGSSYNEQFF

j_gene: TRBJ2-3
d_gene: -
len: 17
abundance: few
v_gene: TRBV28
CDR3aa: CASSLPGTRAYTDTQYF

j_gene: TRBJ1-1
d_gene: -
len: 15
abundance: -
v_gene: TRBV11-3
CDR3aa: CASSHWSEERTEAFF

j_gene: TRBJ2-7
d_gene: -
len: 13
abundance: -
v_gene: TRBV7-2
CDR3aa: CASSWGDADEQYF

j_gene: TRBJ1-3
d_gene: -
len: 16
abundance: few
v_gene: TRBV15
CDR3aa: CATSRDPRGSGNTIYF

j_gene: TRBJ2-7
d_gene: -
len: 14
abundance: -
v_gene: TRBV19
CDR3aa: CASSIVQGNYEQYF

j_gene: TRBJ2-7
d_gene: -
len: 14
abundance: once
v_gene: TRBV6-8
CDR3aa: CASSYSGGSYEQYF

j_gene: TRBJ1-5
d_gene: -
len: 13
abundance: -
v_gene: TRBV6-7
CDR3aa: CASSWFKDQPQHF

j_gene: TRBJ2-1
d_gene: -
len: 15
abundance: -
v_gene: TRBV19
CDR3aa: CASNLRAHPNNEQFF

j_gene: TRBJ1-5
d_gene: -
len: 15
abundance: -
v_gene: TRBV10-2
CDR3aa: CASSDRTASNQPQHF

j_gene: TRBJ2-7
d_gene: TRBD2
len: 19
abundance: -
v_gene: TRBV7-1
CDR3aa: CASSLAALTSGGESYEQYF